This TCR beta chain was obtained from a study of T cells in narcolepsy. As to this clone: Its antigen remains unknown.

Broader study findings: Reportedly, autoreactive clonotypes were serially detected in patients' blood but not controls'.

V lost 6 bases, J lost 2 bases, and 4 bases stayed unmatched. This CDR3 comprises 14 residues. CDR1 LGHNT and CDR2 FRNRAP come from the germline V gene. Using immunoSEQ multiplex PCR, the repertoire was profiled, and TCRdb retains in-frame clones only, with some absent. The sample includes over 25,000 clones, around four fifths seen only once; the top ten take around 0.85%. The material sequenced was CD45RA- memory CD4+ T cells from PBMCs. This TCR derives from a human donor with narcolepsy. The chain links TRBV12-5 to TRBJ2-3, with 8 bases identical to TRBD2. The CDR3 DNA reads as TGTGCTAGTGGATTAGCGGGGCCCACAGATACGCAGTATTTT. Protein sequence: CASGLAGPTDTQYF.